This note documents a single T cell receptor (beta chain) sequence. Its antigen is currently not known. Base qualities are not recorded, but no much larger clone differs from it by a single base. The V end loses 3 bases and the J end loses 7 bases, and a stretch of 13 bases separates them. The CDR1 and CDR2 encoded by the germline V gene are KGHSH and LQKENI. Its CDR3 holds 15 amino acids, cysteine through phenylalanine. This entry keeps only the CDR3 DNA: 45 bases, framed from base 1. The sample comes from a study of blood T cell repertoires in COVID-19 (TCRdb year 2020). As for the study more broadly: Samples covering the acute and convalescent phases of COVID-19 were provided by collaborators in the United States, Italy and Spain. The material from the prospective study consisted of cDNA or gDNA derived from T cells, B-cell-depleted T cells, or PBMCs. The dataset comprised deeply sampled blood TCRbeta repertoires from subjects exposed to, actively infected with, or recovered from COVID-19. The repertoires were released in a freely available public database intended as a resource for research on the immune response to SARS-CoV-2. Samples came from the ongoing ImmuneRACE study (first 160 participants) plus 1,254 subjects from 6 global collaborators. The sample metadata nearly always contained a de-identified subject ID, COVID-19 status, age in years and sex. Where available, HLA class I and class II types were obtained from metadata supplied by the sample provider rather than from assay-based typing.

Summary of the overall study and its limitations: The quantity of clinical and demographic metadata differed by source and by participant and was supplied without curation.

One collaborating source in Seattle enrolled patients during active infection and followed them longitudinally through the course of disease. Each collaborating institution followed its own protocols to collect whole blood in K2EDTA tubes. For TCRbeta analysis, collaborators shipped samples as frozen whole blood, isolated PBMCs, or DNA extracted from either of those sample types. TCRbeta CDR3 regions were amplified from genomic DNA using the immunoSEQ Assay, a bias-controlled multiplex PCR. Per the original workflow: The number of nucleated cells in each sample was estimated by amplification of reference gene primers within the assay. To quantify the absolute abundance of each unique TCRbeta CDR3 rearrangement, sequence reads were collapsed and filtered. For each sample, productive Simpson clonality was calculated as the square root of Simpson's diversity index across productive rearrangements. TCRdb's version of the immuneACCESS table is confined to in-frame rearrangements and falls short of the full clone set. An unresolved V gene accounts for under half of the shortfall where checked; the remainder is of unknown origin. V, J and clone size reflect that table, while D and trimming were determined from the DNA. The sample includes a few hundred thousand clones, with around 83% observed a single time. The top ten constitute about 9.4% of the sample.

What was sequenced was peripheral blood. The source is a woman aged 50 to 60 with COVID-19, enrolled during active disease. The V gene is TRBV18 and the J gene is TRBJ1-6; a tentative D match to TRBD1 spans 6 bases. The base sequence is TGTGCCAGCTCACCCGGGACATTTCAAAATTCACCCCTCCACTTT. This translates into CASSPGTFQNSPLHF.